This is a list of T cell receptor beta chains from one sample in a study of siplizumab effects on memory and regulatory T cells. The data were produced by immunoSEQ multiplex PCR, yet TCRdb's version contains in-frame clones alone and is incomplete. Seen here are about 50,000 clones, over 90% observed once, and the top ten hold approximately 17%. Sequencing was performed on CD8+ T cells sorted from blood. These receptors originate from a human donor in good health. CDR3s include the opening cysteine and the closing phenylalanine or tryptophan. D genes are given only for firm matches. For some rows the clone size is stated as once, few or many, or as a class when expanded; others skip it.

13,TRBJ2-1,-,TRBV5-8,-,CATNSPSYNEQFF,TGTGCCACTAACTCGCCCTCCTACAATGAGCAGTTCTTC
15,TRBJ2-1,TRBD2,TRBV5-8,-,CASSPGTSYINEQFF,TGTGCCAGCAGTCCCGGGACTAGCTACATCAATGAGCAGTTCTTC
15,TRBJ2-2,-,TRBV27,-,CASSPGVLNTGELFF,TGTGCCAGCAGTCCCGGAGTCTTGAACACCGGGGAGCTGTTTTTT
14,TRBJ2-7,-,TRBV9,-,CASSVASGDYEQYF,TGTGCCAGCAGCGTAGCCTCGGGGGACTACGAGCAGTACTTC
16,TRBJ1-4,-,TRBV7-9,-,CASSPPLGATNEKLFF,TGTGCCAGCAGCCCCCCCTTGGGTGCAACTAATGAAAAACTGTTTTTT
14,TRBJ1-2,-,TRBV27,once,CASSLQGQNYGYTF,TGTGCCAGCAGTCTCCAGGGGCAAAACTATGGCTACACCTTC
15,TRBJ1-1,-,TRBV5-1,-,CASRPLQGLNTEAFF,TGCGCCAGCAGACCACTCCAGGGCCTGAACACTGAAGCTTTCTTT
13,TRBJ2-3,-,TRBV14,-,CASSQELGDTQYF,TGTGCCAGCAGCCAAGAATTGGGAGATACGCAGTATTTT
15,TRBJ2-2,-,TRBV5-1,-,CASSFRHPYTGELFF,TGCGCCAGCAGCTTTCGTCACCCATACACCGGGGAGCTGTTTTTT
13,TRBJ1-1,-,TRBV4-1,-,CASSLREATEAFF,TGCGCCAGCAGCCTCCGGGAGGCCACTGAAGCTTTCTTT
15,TRBJ2-3,TRBD2,TRBV4-1,-,CASSQFSGGTDTQYF,TGCGCCAGCAGCCAGTTTAGCGGGGGCACAGATACGCAGTATTTT
14,TRBJ2-7,-,TRBV4-1,-,CASSQRDLSYEQYF,TGCGCCAGCAGCCAACGGGACCTCTCCTACGAGCAGTACTTC